The 27 T cell receptor beta chains listed next were all sequenced from one sample in a study of blood T cell repertoires in COVID-19. TCRdb's table, derived via immunoSEQ multiplex PCR, lists solely in-frame clones and lacks some. The table shows about 260,000 clones, with approximately 86% occurring only once. The sequencing input was peripheral blood. The receptor set was obtained from a man aged 35 to 55 with active or convalescent COVID-19.

The chain has TRBV7-2 and TRBJ1-1; 7 bases match TRBD1. The CDR3 contains 15 residues. The V gene's germline CDR1 is SGHTA and CDR2 FQGNSA. V lost 4 bases to trimming and J lost 4 bases; unmatched junction nucleotides: 9. For the CDR3, the DNA is TGTGCCAGCAGCTCAACAGGGGTATTGATCACTGAAGCTTTCTTT. As protein: CASSSTGVLITEAFF.

This chain connects TRBV2 to TRBJ1-4; D is perhaps TRBD1 (6 bases). The CDR3 contains 16 residues. Trimming removed 7 bases at V and 0 bases at J, with 15 bases between. Germline V CDR1 and CDR2: SNHLY, FYNNEI. The CDR3 coding sequence is TGTGCCAGCACCGAGGACAGCTTTGCAACTAATGAAAAACTGTTTTTT. Protein sequence: CASTEDSFATNEKLFF.

The chain combines TRBV20-1 with TRBJ2-7; the D gene is possibly TRBD1 (6 bases). Germline assignment: CDR1 DFQATT and CDR2 SNEGSKA (reference sequence). The CDR3 consists of 14 residues. The V and J ends lost 3 bases and 3 bases respectively, with 15 bases between them. This CDR3 reads CSASPPRGNYEQYF. The DNA of the CDR3 is TGCAGTGCTAGTCCACCCAGGGGAAACTACGAGCAGTACTTC.

The chain joins TRBV5-4 to TRBJ2-5; TRBD2 aligns across 9 bases. This CDR3 is 16 amino acids long. Unmatched junction bases numbered 8, after V lost 3 bases and J lost 2 bases. Looked up from germline, CDR1 is SGHNT and CDR2 is YYREEE (reference sequence). Written as DNA, the CDR3 is TGTGCCAGCAGCTATAGCATAGCGGGGGAACAAGAGACCCAGTACTTC. Amino acid sequence: CASSYSIAGEQETQYF.

CDR3 residues: CASSMGPPGDTEAFF. The CDR3 DNA sequence: TGTGCCAGCAGCATGGGGCCACCCGGGGACACTGAAGCTTTCTTT. The J gene is TRBJ1-1, the V gene TRBV5-5, with a weak D call TRBD1 (5 bases). The V end was cut by 4 bases, the J end by 3 bases, with 16 bases between. Germline CDR1 is SGHKS and CDR2 is YYEKEE (reference sequence). CDR3 length: 15 residues.

This clone was seen only a few times. The chain employs TRBV3-1 (or the pseudogene TRBV3-2) and TRBJ1-1; no reliable D call. The germline V gene encodes CDR1 LGHDT and CDR2 YNNKEL (reference sequence). V was clipped by 3 bases and J by 8 bases, with 7 bases between them. This CDR3 comprises 11 residues. This chain's CDR3 is CASSQRREAFF. CDR3 nucleotide sequence: TGTGCCAGCAGCCAGCGGAGGGAAGCTTTCTTT.

This chain links TRBV29-1 with TRBJ2-7, with 12 bases that match TRBD1. The V and J ends lost 3 bases and 7 bases, in that order; junction bases with no gene match: 7. The germline V gene encodes CDR1 SQVTM and CDR2 ANQGSEA. The CDR3 has 14 residues. The CDR3 reads CSVEEGQGAMEQYF. CDR3 sequence (DNA): TGCAGCGTTGAGGAGGGACAGGGGGCGATGGAGCAGTACTTC.

This chain connects TRBV30 to TRBJ2-7; 12 bases line up with TRBD1. The length of the CDR3 is 17 residues. In germline, CDR1 is GTSNPN, CDR2 SVGIG (reference sequence). The ends lost 1 base at V and 3 bases at J; junction bases unmatched: 10. The CDR3 loop reads CAWSGPEGTGGFYEQYF. The DNA for the CDR3 is TGTGCCTGGAGTGGCCCGGAGGGGACAGGGGGCTTCTACGAGCAGTACTTC. Variable domain in full (rest from reference TRBV30 and TRBJ2-7): SQTIHQWPATLVQPVGSPLSLECTVEGTSNPNLYWYRQAAGRGLQLLFYSVGIGQISSEVPQNLSASRPQDRQFILSSKKLLLSDSGFYLCAWSGPEGTGGFYEQYFGPGTRLTVT.

This chain uses TRBV2 with TRBJ2-2, with no clear D. V lost 10 bases and J lost 4, with 16 bases in between. CDR3 length: 14 amino acids. Germline lookup yields CDR1 SNHLY and CDR2 FYNNEI. CDR3: CAIPDLAGTGELFF. As DNA, the CDR3 is TGTGCCATCCCCGATTTAGCCGGCACCGGGGAGCTGTTTTTT. Supplemented by reference TRBV2 and TRBJ2-2, the full variable domain reads EPEVTQTPSHQVTQMGQEVILRCVPISNHLYFYWYRQILGQKVEFLVSFYNNEISEKSEIFDDQFSVERPDGSNFTLKIRSTKLEDSAMYFCAIPDLAGTGELFFGEGSRLTVL.

The chain joins TRBV3-1 (or the pseudogene TRBV3-2) to TRBJ1-5; D is unresolved. The CDR3 totals 14 residues. Germline V CDR1 and CDR2: LGHDT, YNNKEL (reference sequence). Trimming stripped 3 bases from V and 7 bases from J, with 13 bases between. Here the CDR3 reads CASSHSAGEQPQHF. DNA for the CDR3: TGTGCCAGCAGCCATTCGGCGGGTGAGCAGCCCCAGCATTTT.

The chain carries TRBV15 and TRBJ2-2, with 8 bases aligning to TRBD2. CDR3 size: 16 residues. The ends lost 1 base at V and 2 bases at J; junction bases unmatched: 3. Germline CDR1 reads LNHNV; CDR2 reads YYDKDF (reference sequence). CDR3 sequence (DNA): TGTGCCACCAGCAGAGTGACTAGCGTAAACACCGGGGAGCTGTTTTTT. Translating gives CATSRVTSVNTGELFF.

The chain has TRBV28 and TRBJ2-3; 8 nucleotides match TRBD1. The CDR3 runs 14 residues. V shed 3 bases, J shed 4 bases, and the junction held 3 bases outside the gene matches. From germline, CDR1 is MDHEN and CDR2 SYDVKM. The DNA for the CDR3 is TGTGCCAGCAGTTTGGGCAGGGGGCCAGATACGCAGTATTTT. Residues: CASSLGRGPDTQYF.

Here the CDR3 DNA reads TGCGCCAGCACCCTAGCGGGAGCTCAATACAATGAGCAGTTCTTC. Translation gives CASTLAGAQYNEQFF. This chain joins TRBV10-2 and TRBJ2-1; 10 nucleotides match TRBD2. J gave up 4 bases and V 7 bases, and 7 bases lay outside the gene matches. Per the germline V gene, CDR1 is WSHSY and CDR2 is SAAADI. The CDR3 has 15 amino acids.

The chain carries TRBV19 and TRBJ2-1; the D is unclear. This CDR3 region has 12 residues. V lost 5 bases and J 8 bases, leaving 10 bases between the germline ends. Germline V gene lookup returns CDR1 LNHDA and CDR2 SQIVND (reference sequence). The CDR3 DNA sequence: TGTGCCAGTAGTCGGAGCCGCGATGAGCAGTTCTTC. Protein product: CASSRSRDEQFF.

The gene calls are TRBV12-3 or TRBV12-4 and TRBJ1-5; a possible D gene is TRBD1 (5 bases). This CDR3 spans 12 amino acids. V gave up 6 bases and J gave up 11 bases, with 14 bases separating them. The CDR3: CASSRAYSAQHF. The CDR3 nucleotides are TGTGCCAGCAGCAGGGCCTATTCAGCCCAGCATTTT.

V usage is TRBV9 and J usage is TRBJ2-5, with 8 bases that match TRBD1. Germline CDR1 reads SGDLS; CDR2 reads YYNGEE. This CDR3 is 14 amino acids long. V dropped 4 bases and J dropped 7; count of bases not matched to a gene: 9. This CDR3 reads CASSTGQENWTQYF. CDR3 sequence (DNA): TGTGCCAGCAGCACGGGACAGGAGAATTGGACCCAGTACTTC.

The sample holds one count of this clone. This same CDR3 is encoded by further DNA sequences in the sample. The CDR3, as DNA: TGCAGCGTCCCGGGACAAACTAACTATGGCTACACCTTC. Translated, it gives CSVPGQTNYGYTF. This rearrangement joins TRBV29-1 to TRBJ1-2, with D perhaps TRBD1 (6 bases). CDR3 length: 13 amino acids. Looked up from germline, CDR1 is SQVTM and CDR2 is ANQGSEA. V gave up 6 bases and J gave up 0 bases, with 11 bases separating them.

The V call is TRBV11-2, the J call TRBJ2-5; the match to TRBD2 covers 7 bases. Germline values: CDR1 SGHAT, CDR2 FQNNGV. The CDR3 is 17 residues long. J lost 6 bases, V lost 0 bases, and 13 bases had no gene match. The CDR3 DNA sequence: TGTGCCAGCAGCTTAGATCGGCTAGCGGAAGCCCCGAAGACCCAGTACTTC. Protein: CASSLDRLAEAPKTQYF.

Notes on this clone: The sample carries other DNA sequences with the same CDR3. The chain employs TRBV12-3 or TRBV12-4 and TRBJ2-2, with D hard to call. This CDR3 contains 11 residues. V was shortened by 7 bases and J by 5 bases, with 5 bases between the two germline ends. The CDR3 loop reads CASTNTGELFF. The CDR3 DNA follows: TGTGCCAGCACCAATACCGGGGAGCTGTTTTTT.

The chain employs TRBV21-1 and TRBJ2-3; the table gives TRBD2 as D, unverified against the DNA. TRBV21-1 represents a pseudogene. The CDR3 spans 17 residues. CDR3 DNA sequence: TGTGCCAGCAGCAAAGGACATAGCGGGGGGGCCGAAGATACGCAGTATTTT. It yields the protein CASSKGHSGGAEDTQYF.

This clone was recorded once. This chain joins TRBV10-2 and TRBJ2-5, with 12 bases matching TRBD2. The CDR3 length is 15 residues. Germline V lookup: CDR1 WSHSY, CDR2 SAAADI. Unmatched junction bases numbered 13, after V lost 7 bases and J lost 10 bases. DNA of the CDR3: TGCGCCAGCATTCGGGAGACTAGCGGGAGTGGGGGCCAGTACTTC. This codes for CASIRETSGSGGQYF.

The CDR3 sequence: CASSIRTVTDTQYF. The DNA for the CDR3 is TGTGCCAGCAGCATTCGGACTGTCACAGATACGCAGTATTTT. V gene TRBV9 combines with J gene TRBJ2-3; the D gene is possibly TRBD2 (5 bases). The CDR3 loop spans 14 amino acids. CDR1 and CDR2 from the germline V gene are SGDLS and YYNGEE. Trimming cost V 4 bases and J 2 bases, with 11 bases left between them.

The chain has TRBV28 and TRBJ1-1; D is undetermined. Germline V gene sequence: CDR1 MDHEN, CDR2 SYDVKM. This CDR3 has 13 amino acids. Between the trimmed V and J ends, which lost 4 bases and 0 bases, there was a span of 6 bases. In nucleotides, the CDR3 is TGTGCCAGCAGTTCTCAGATGAACACTGAAGCTTTCTTT. Translation: CASSSQMNTEAFF.

This rearrangement joins TRBV7-6 to TRBJ2-1; possible D gene TRBD2, 6 bases. The germline V gene has CDR1 SGHVS and CDR2 FNYEAQ. Trimming removed 6 bases at V and 2 bases at J, with 17 bases between. The CDR3 spans 16 residues. DNA for the CDR3: TGTGCCAGCAGGGCTCTGGCGGGAAAAACCTACAATGAGCAGTTCTTC. Protein product: CASRALAGKTYNEQFF.

The CDR3 DNA sequence: TGCGCCAGCAGCTCTACCATTCCGGCCGGGGAGCTGTTTTTT. It encodes CASSSTIPAGELFF. The chain is built from TRBV5-1 and TRBJ2-2; D gene ambiguous. CDR3 length equals 14 residues. CDR1 and CDR2 (germline): SGHRS, YFSETQ. Trimming took 3 bases from V and 6 from J, leaving 12 bases between them.

V gene TRBV2 combines with J gene TRBJ1-2; 7 bases match TRBD1. Per germline, CDR1 SNHLY and CDR2 FYNNEI. The CDR3 loop spans 12 amino acids. The V and J ends lost 6 bases and 7 bases, in that order; junction bases with no gene match: 5. The CDR3 reads CASSDRQGGYTF. CDR3 nucleotide sequence: TGTGCCAGCAGCGACCGACAGGGTGGCTACACCTTC.

The gene calls are TRBV30 and TRBJ1-4; 7 nucleotides align to TRBD1. The CDR3 contains 13 residues. Germline V gives CDR1 GTSNPN, CDR2 SVGIG (reference sequence). The J segment lost 4 bases and the V segment lost 7 bases, leaving 6 bases of the junction unmatched. CDR3 bases: TGTGCCTCACAGACAGGGTTTAATGAAAAACTGTTTTTT. Its protein product is CASQTGFNEKLFF.